The T cell receptor (beta chain) described here comes from a study of STAT5B mutations in CD4+ large granular lymphocyte leukemia. CDR3 length equals 15 residues. Germline CDR1 SGHTA, CDR2 FQGNSA. V was pared by 5 bases and J by 2 bases, with 16 bases between. The study, taken as a whole, reports: No patients shared main leukemic clonotypes, though about 26% appeared at low frequency elsewhere. Top patient clones used TRBV06 genes more often: 8/27 versus 2/35 in controls.

For this clone: What it binds is unknown.

Method: immunoSEQ multiplex PCR; TCRdb's copy keeps in-frame clones and lacks some. This sample carries 31,000 or so clones, around four fifths of them seen once, and the ten largest clones take approximately 0.29%. This sequence originates from a human donor in good health. The rearrangement uses TRBV7-2 and TRBJ2-7; no definite D call. Specimen: CD4+ T cells from blood buffy coats. CDR3 in amino acids: CASSTTWGPTYEQYF. Written as DNA, the CDR3 is TGTGCCAGCAGCACCACGTGGGGTCCAACCTACGAGCAGTACTTC.